The 9 T cell receptor beta chains below all came from one sample that was sequenced in a study (dated by TCRdb to the mid-2010s). Libraries were constructed by 5' RACE. Instrument used: Illumina MiSeq. TCRdb cleaned the public reads at Q25 with fastp, built clones with MiXCR and kept in-frame beta chains. Rows with one shared CDR3 protein collapse into an entry with the most common genes and DNA. The sample table lists 7,400 or so distinct CDR3 sequences, roughly 40% of them with a count of one. The ten biggest clones cover 4.4% of the sample. Input material: memory CD4+ T cells sorted from blood. The cell subset or site label on this specimen signifies: memory CD4+ T cells, CD4+CD45RO+CD25-. The receptors stem from a female donor with breast cancer.

This clonotype was seen once. CDR3 sequence: CSVGRRGGRETQYF. CDR3 coding DNA: TGCAGCGTAGGAAGGCGGGGAGGTCGAGAGACCCAGTACTTC. The chain combines TRBV29-1 with TRBJ2-5; TRBD2 might be the D (6 bases). The CDR3 totals 14 residues. V shed 6 bases and J shed 4 bases, with 18 bases lying between them. The germline CDR1 and CDR2 sequences are SQVTM and ANQGSEA.

This sequence joins TRBV30 and TRBJ1-5; no clear D gene. V lost 2 bases to trimming and J lost 12 bases, with 17 bases between them. CDR1 and CDR2 from the germline V gene are GTSNPN and SVGIG (reference sequence). The length of the CDR3 is 13 residues. CDR3 protein: CAWSYSPGRFQHF. In nucleotides, the CDR3 is TGTGCCTGGAGTTACTCCCCGGGCCGGTTCCAGCATTTT.

V usage is TRBV20-1 and J usage is TRBJ2-1, with 12 bases matching TRBD1. CDR3 length: 18 residues. Losses at the gene ends were 1 base for V and 4 bases for J; bases not matched to a gene: 11. The germline gives CDR1 DFQATT, CDR2 SNEGSKA (reference sequence). This CDR3 is CSARGDRGLIGSYNEQFF. CDR3 sequence (DNA): TGCAGTGCTAGAGGGGACAGGGGGCTGATAGGATCATACAATGAGCAGTTCTTC.

J is TRBJ2-2 and V is TRBV11-3; D might be TRBD2 (6 bases). The CDR3 extends over 16 amino acids. Trimming removed 3 bases at V and 0 bases at J, with 11 bases between. The V gene's germline CDR1 is SGHNT and CDR2 YENEEA. The CDR3 DNA sequence: TGTGCCAGCAGCTTCGGAGGGGTTTCGAACACCGGGGAGCTGTTTTTT. It yields the protein CASSFGGVSNTGELFF.

This clonotype showed up just a few times. For the CDR3, the DNA is TGTGCCAGCAGCCAGACATCGAGGAGCAACACCATATATTTT. Translating gives CASSQTSRSNTIYF. The chain uses TRBV3-1 and TRBJ1-3; D unresolved. The CDR3 has 14 residues. V was trimmed by 3 bases and J by 7 bases, leaving 13 bases between them. The germline V gene encodes CDR1 LGHDT and CDR2 YNNKEL (reference sequence).

The table lists this clonotype with a count of one. V gene TRBV20-1 combines with J gene TRBJ2-1; TRBD2 might be the D (6 bases). The CDR3 consists of 14 residues. The V gene's germline CDR1 is DFQATT and CDR2 SNEGSKA (reference sequence). Deletions cut 3 bases from V and 0 bases from J, with 9 bases between. The CDR3 coding sequence is TGCAGTGCTAGGGACTACCTCTCCTACAATGAGCAGTTCTTC. Protein: CSARDYLSYNEQFF.

The CDR3 DNA reads as TGTGCCAGCAGCCTCGGGACAGGGACAGATACGCAGTATTTT. It yields the protein CASSLGTGTDTQYF. This rearrangement joins TRBV7-6 to TRBJ2-3; the match to TRBD1 covers 9 bases. J gave up 3 bases and V 5 bases, and 3 bases lay outside the gene matches. The length of the CDR3 is 14 residues. CDR1 and CDR2 from the germline V gene are SGHVS and FNYEAQ.

The J gene is TRBJ2-4, the V gene TRBV20-1; 12 positions agree with TRBD2. The CDR3 covers 14 residues. The germline V gene encodes CDR1 DFQATT and CDR2 SNEGSKA (reference sequence). Unmatched junction bases numbered 9, after V lost 5 bases and J lost 10 bases. In nucleotides, the CDR3 is TGCAGTGCTGTCGGACTAGCGGGGACGGATATTCAGTACTTC. Its translation: CSAVGLAGTDIQYF.

This clonotype came up a few times. J is TRBJ1-2 and V is TRBV29-1; D gene uncertain. CDR1 and CDR2 (germline): SQVTM, ANQGSEA. V was shortened by 7 bases and J by 8 bases, with 23 bases between the two germline ends. The CDR3 has 14 residues. The CDR3 loop reads CSALTGGTGVGYTF. CDR3 sequence (DNA): TGCAGCGCCCTCACTGGCGGCACCGGTGTGGGCTACACCTTC.